This TCR beta chain was sequenced during a study of blood T cell repertoires in COVID-19. Overall study: Sources were T cells, B-cell-depleted T cells, or PBMCs; the material itself was cDNA or gDNA.

This clone has just one count. With 4 bases clipped from V and 8 bases from J, the junction kept 7 bases outside the gene matches. Per the germline V gene, CDR1 is SGHDT and CDR2 is YYEEEE. The CDR3 is 13 amino acids. Produced via immunoSEQ multiplex PCR; TCRdb's table is partial and in-frame only. Of tens of thousands of clones listed, approximately 83% were seen once; the top ten hold around 5.6%. V and J are TRBV5-6 and TRBJ1-2, with 8 bases lining up with TRBD1. The sequenced sample consisted of peripheral blood. The TCR originated in a woman aged 55 to 70 with acute or convalescent COVID-19. The chain's CDR3 is CASSLQGAEGYTF. As DNA, the CDR3 is TGTGCCAGCAGCCTCCAGGGGGCTGAAGGCTACACCTTC.